This T cell receptor beta chain was obtained from a study of CD8+CD57+ T cells in acquired aplastic anemia. About the research overall: DNA from sorted CD4+ and CD8+ cells averaged around 3 ug.

Investigators profiled TCR beta VDJ and CDR3 from genomic DNA template. Each CDR3 protein is one row after TCRdb ran MiXCR on the reads. The sample includes over 150,000 distinct CDR3 sequences, around 75% seen only once; the top ten take around 45%. This clonotype showed up just a few times. Its specificity is not known. The germline CDR1 and CDR2 sequences are LNHNV and YYDKDF (reference sequence). Trimming shortened V by 0 bases and J by 1 base, and 9 bases separated the two germline ends. The CDR3 is 15 residues long. Study results and caveats: The number of CD8+ CDR3 sequences shared by patients and controls was twenty-nine.

Patients sequenced had flow cytometry evidence of CD8+CD57+ cell expansion. The chain carries TRBV15 and TRBJ1-2; D gene unclear. This clonotype was sampled from a human donor with aplastic anemia. The sample consisted of sorted CD4+, CD8+, or CD8+CD57+ T cells (not recorded which) from PBMCs. CDR3 DNA sequence: TGTGCCACCAGCAGAGAGGTCGGACTTAACTATGGCTACACCTTC. Translation gives CATSREVGLNYGYTF.